This T cell receptor beta chain was identified during a study of T cell repertoires in cytomegalovirus infection. A single record per CDR3 protein comes from TCRdb applying MiXCR to the reads. The repertoire holds some 300,000 distinct CDR3 sequences, roughly an eighth seen once, with 7.5% to 10% in the top ten. Trimming stripped 1 base from V and 11 bases from J, with 12 bases between. Germline V gene sequence: CDR1 DFQATT, CDR2 SNEGSKA (reference sequence). The CDR3 sequence is 13 residues long. The TCR originated in a human donor in good health (CMV status not recorded). Some clones in this sample may be carry-over from other donors' samples. The gene calls are TRBV20-1 and TRBJ1-6; a possible D gene is TRBD1 (6 bases). Sequenced input: PBMCs. CDR3 residues: CSARGQANTPLHF. CDR3 bases: TGCAGTGCTAGAGGACAGGCCAATACACCCCTCCACTTT.